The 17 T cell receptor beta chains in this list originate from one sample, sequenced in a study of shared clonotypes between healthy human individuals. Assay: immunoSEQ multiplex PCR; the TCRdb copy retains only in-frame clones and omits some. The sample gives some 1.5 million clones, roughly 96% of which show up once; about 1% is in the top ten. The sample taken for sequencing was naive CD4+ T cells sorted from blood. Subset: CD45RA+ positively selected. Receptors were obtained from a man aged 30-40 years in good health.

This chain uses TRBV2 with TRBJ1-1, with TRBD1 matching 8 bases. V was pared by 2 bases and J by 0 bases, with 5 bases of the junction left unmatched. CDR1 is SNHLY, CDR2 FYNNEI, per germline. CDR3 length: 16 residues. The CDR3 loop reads CASSERQGRLNTEAFF. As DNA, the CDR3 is TGTGCCAGCAGTGAAAGACAGGGGAGACTGAACACTGAAGCTTTCTTT.

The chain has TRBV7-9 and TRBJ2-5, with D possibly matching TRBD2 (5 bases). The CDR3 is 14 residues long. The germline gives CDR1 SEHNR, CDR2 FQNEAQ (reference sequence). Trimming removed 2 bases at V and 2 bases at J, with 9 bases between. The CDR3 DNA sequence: TGTGCCAGCAGCTTAAGACGGACTCAAGAGACCCAGTACTTC. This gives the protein CASSLRRTQETQYF.

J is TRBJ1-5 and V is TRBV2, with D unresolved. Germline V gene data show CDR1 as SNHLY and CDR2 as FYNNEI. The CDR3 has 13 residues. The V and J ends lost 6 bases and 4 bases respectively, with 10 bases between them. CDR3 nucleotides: TGTGCCAGCAGGGGTGACTTTAATCAGCCCCAGCATTTT. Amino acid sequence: CASRGDFNQPQHF.

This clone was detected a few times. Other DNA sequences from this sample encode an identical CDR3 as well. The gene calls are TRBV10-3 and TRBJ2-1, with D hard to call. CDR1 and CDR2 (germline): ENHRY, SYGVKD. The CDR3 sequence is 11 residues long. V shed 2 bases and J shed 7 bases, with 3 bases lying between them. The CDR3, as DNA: TGTGCCATCAGTGAGAGTAATGAGCAGTTCTTC. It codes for CAISESNEQFF.

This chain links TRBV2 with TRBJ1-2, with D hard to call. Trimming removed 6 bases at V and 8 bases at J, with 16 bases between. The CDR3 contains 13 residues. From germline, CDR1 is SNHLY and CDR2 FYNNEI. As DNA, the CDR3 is TGTGCCAGCAGATTCGACAACGGTCGCGGCTACACCTTC. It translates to CASRFDNGRGYTF.

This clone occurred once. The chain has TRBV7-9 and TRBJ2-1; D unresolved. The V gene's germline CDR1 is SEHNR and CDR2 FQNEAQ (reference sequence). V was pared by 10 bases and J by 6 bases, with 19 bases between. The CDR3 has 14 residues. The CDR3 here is CAITSGATANEQFF. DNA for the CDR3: TGTGCCATAACAAGTGGAGCTACCGCCAATGAGCAGTTCTTC.

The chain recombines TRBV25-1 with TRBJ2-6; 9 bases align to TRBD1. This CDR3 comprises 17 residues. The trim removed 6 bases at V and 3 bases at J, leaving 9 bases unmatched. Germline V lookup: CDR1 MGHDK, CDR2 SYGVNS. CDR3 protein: CASRAGTGKFGANVLTF. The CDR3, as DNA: TGTGCCAGCAGGGCCGGGACAGGGAAGTTTGGGGCCAACGTCCTGACTTTC. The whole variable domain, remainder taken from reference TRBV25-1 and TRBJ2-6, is EADIYQTPRYLVIGTGKKITLECSQTMGHDKMYWYQQDPGMELHLIHYSYGVNSTEKGDLSSESTVSRIRTEHFPLTLESARPSHTSQYLCASRAGTGKFGANVLTFGAGSRLTVL.

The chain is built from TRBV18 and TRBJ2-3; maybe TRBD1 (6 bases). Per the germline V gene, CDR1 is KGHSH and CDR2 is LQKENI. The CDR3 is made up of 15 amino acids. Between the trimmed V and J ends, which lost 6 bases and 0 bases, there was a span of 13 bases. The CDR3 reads CASSRDRISTDTQYF. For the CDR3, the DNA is TGTGCCAGCTCCCGAGACAGGATTAGCACAGATACGCAGTATTTT.

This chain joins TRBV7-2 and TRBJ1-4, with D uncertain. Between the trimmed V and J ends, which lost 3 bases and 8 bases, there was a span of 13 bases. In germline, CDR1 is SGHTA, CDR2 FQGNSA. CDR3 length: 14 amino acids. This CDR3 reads CASSFGGYGEKLFF. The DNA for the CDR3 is TGTGCCAGCAGCTTTGGCGGTTATGGGGAAAAACTGTTTTTT.

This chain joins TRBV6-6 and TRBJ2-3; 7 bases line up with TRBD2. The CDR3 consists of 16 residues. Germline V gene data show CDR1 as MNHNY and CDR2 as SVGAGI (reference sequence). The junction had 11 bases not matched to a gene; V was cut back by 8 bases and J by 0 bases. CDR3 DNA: TGTGCCAGCCGACCTTGGGCGGGAGAAAGCACAGATACGCAGTATTTT. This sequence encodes CASRPWAGESTDTQYF.

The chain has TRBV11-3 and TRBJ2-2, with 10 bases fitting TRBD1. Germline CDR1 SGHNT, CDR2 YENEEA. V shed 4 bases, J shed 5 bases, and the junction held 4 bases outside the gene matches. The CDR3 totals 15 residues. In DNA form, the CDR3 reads TGTGCCAGCAGCTCAAGGACAGGGGGAACCGGGGAGCTGTTTTTT. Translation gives CASSSRTGGTGELFF.

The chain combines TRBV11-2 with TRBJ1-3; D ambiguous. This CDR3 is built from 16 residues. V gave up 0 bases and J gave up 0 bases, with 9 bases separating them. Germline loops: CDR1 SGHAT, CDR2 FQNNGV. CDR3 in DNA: TGTGCCAGCAGCTTAGACGGCAGGACCTCTGGAAACACCATATATTTT. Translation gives CASSLDGRTSGNTIYF.

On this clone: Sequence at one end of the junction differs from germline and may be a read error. The CDR3 sequence: CSVEWPIQF. CDR3 in DNA: TGCAGCGTTGAATGGCCGATTCAGTTC. The chain employs TRBV29-1 and TRBJ1-2; D remains ambiguous. This CDR3 has 9 residues. Germline loops: CDR1 SQVTM, CDR2 ANQGSEA.

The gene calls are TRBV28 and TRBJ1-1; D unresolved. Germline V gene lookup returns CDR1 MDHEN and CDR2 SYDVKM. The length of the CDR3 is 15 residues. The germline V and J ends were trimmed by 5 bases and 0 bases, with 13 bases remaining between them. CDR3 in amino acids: CASSPPSGLNTEAFF. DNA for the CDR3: TGTGCCAGCAGTCCTCCCTCTGGGCTGAACACTGAAGCTTTCTTT. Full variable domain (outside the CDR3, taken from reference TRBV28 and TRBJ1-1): DVKVTQSSRYLVKRTGEKVFLECVQDMDHENMFWYRQDPGLGLRLIYFSYDVKMKEKGDIPEGYSVSREKKERFSLILESASTNQTSMYLCASSPPSGLNTEAFFGQGTRLTVV.

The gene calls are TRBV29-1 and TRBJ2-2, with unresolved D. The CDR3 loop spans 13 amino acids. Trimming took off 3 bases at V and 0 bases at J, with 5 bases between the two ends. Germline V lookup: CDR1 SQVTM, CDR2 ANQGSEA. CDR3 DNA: TGCAGCGTTGACGGTTCGAACACCGGGGAGCTGTTTTTT. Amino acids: CSVDGSNTGELFF.

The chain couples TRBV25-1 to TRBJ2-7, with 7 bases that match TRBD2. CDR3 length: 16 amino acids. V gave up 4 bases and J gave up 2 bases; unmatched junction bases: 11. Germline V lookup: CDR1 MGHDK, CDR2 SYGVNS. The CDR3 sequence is CASSGLTSRNTYEQYF. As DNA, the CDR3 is TGTGCCAGCAGTGGATTGACTAGCCGAAATACCTACGAGCAGTACTTC.

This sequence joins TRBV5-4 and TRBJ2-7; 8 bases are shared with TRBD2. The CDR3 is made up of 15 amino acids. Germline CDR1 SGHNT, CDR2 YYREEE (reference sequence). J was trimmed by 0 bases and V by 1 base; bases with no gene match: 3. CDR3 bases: TGTGCCAGCAGCTTGCCCGGGACTAGCTCCTACGAGCAGTACTTC. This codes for CASSLPGTSSYEQYF.